These 4 T cell receptor beta chains were sequenced from one sample in a study of regulatory T cells in long-lasting Graves disease. The authors built TCR beta libraries using iRepertoire HTBI primers and Arm-PCR of CDR3 regions. MiXCR was run by TCRdb on the multiplex PCR reads, yielding one entry per CDR3 protein. The sample has hundreds of thousands of distinct CDR3 sequences; 15% to 20% are singletons. Time point given: newly diagnosed GD, antithyroid drugs for less than 3 months. RNA from PBMCs was the source of the TCR library. These data were also reused for a study on T cells in Graves' hyperthyroidism and ophthalmopathy.

This material consisted of peripheral blood mononuclear cells (PBMCs), taken at new diagnosis, from a patient treated with antithyroid drugs. All receptors derive from a woman aged 40 to 65 with Graves disease.

This clonotype was counted at least ten times. The V call is TRBV6-1, the J call TRBJ2-1, with 9 positions matching TRBD1. The germline gives CDR1 MNHNS, CDR2 SASEGT. The junction had 12 bases not matched to a gene; V was cut back by 4 bases and J by 2 bases. CDR3 length: 18 amino acids. The CDR3 spells CASSVYGTGSMTYNEQFF. The DNA for the CDR3 is TGTGCCAGCAGTGTATACGGGACAGGGTCTATGACCTACAATGAGCAGTTCTTC.

The rearrangement joins TRBV20-1 to TRBJ1-2, with TRBD1 matching 7 bases. This CDR3 contains 15 residues. The V gene end was trimmed by 4 bases and the J gene end by 6 bases; junction bases not matched to a gene: 14. Germline V CDR1 and CDR2: DFQATT, SNEGSKA (reference sequence). The CDR3 region is CSAKDRADRQDGYTF. CDR3 coding DNA: TGCAGTGCTAAAGACAGGGCTGACCGGCAAGATGGCTACACCTTC.

Note on this clonotype: Being one base from a much bigger clone, this may be a read error. The conserved phenylalanine or tryptophan normally closing the CDR3 is absent here, so this likely arose from a read error. V usage is TRBV15 and J usage is TRBJ2-1, with 10 positions matching TRBD1. The V gene's germline CDR1 is LNHNV and CDR2 YYDKDF (reference sequence). The CDR3 consists of 17 residues. Trimming removed 1 base from V and 8 bases from J; junction bases left unmatched: 11. The CDR3 region has the DNA TGTGCCACCAGCAGAGTGGTGGGTGGGACAGGGGTCGATGAGCAGTTCATC. Translating it yields CATSRVVGGTGVDEQFI.

The rearrangement links TRBV11-2 to TRBJ2-6; no clear D gene. Germline V gene data show CDR1 as SGHAT and CDR2 as FQNNGV. V lost 1 base to trimming and J lost 1 base, with 8 bases between them. The CDR3 contains 16 residues. In DNA, the CDR3 is TGTGCCAGCAGCTTAGGCTCGGCTTCTGGGGCCAACGTCCTGACTTTC. This translates into CASSLGSASGANVLTF.